These T cell receptor beta chains were read from a single sample in a study of neurological immune-mediated disorders. TCRdb called the 5' RACE reads again in MiXCR, with one record for every CDR3 protein. This sample has under 90,000 distinct CDR3 sequences; roughly 3.5% occur once, and the top ten carry 2.5% to 3%. Source material: PBMCs. Receptor source: a woman aged 45-65 years with multiple sclerosis. The CDR3 runs from the conserved cysteine through the conserved F or W.

>TRBV16
CASSQSGQAYEQYF
>TRBV4-1
CASSQSWGGTEAFF
>TRBV7-2
CASSPGLAVDTQYF
>TRBV5-1
CASSLTDSSYNEQFF
>TRBV10-3
CAISERMGQSTDTQYF
>TRBV12-3/TRBV12-4
CASRSGFDYGYTF
>TRBV10-3
CAISAGGGPNEQFF
>TRBV5-1
CASSPGQANQPQHF
>TRBV20-1
CSASPTRGGTDTQYF
>TRBV6-2/TRBV6-3
CASSPAGVGGTDTQYF
>TRBV27
CASSYPGGGSYNEQFF
>TRBV6-2/TRBV6-3
CASVDPGRDTQYF
>TRBV20-1
CSAVGGSGANVLTF
>TRBV7-2
CASNTLGTGGGNTIYF
>TRBV5-1
CASSPGGGGAFNEQFF
>TRBV7-3
CAETHGSNQPQHF
>TRBV20-1
CSARDPGQRPYEQYF
>TRBV20-1
CSARDLGLTQETQYF
>TRBV6-5
CASSTRGARTEAFF
>TRBV5-1
CASSLEPTGELFF
>TRBV4-1
CASSQGTGVLHQPQHF
>TRBV10-3
CAINSGGEETQYF
>TRBV5-1
CASSGGLAGYEQYF
>TRBV4-3
CARPWGTNEKLFF
>TRBV12-3/TRBV12-4
CASSFSGDSNQPQHF
>TRBV5-1
CASRSAGGPDNEQFF
>TRBV7-9
CASSPSTGPQFF
>TRBV9
CASSAGLPYYEQYF
>TRBV7-9
CASGPQAGGYEQYF
>TRBV10-3
CAINLGSYGYTF
>TRBV6-6
CASTGGSLDTQYF
>TRBV18
CASSPPARTDSPLHF
>TRBV20-1
CSARVGGGKWNTEAFF
>TRBV12-5
CASGLLRGASYNEQFF
>TRBV12-3/TRBV12-4
CASSSQASVGYEQYF
>TRBV4-1
CASSQALHSTDTQYF
>TRBV3-1
CASSQDGSTLLYRSYEQYF
>TRBV25-1
CASSDVRGEAFF
>TRBV15
CATSRVLAGGSYEQYF
>TRBV9
CASSLTPSTDTQYF
>TRBV7-9
CASSLWTGSLSYNEQFF
>TRBV14
CASSQLSSSTDTQYF
>TRBV3-1
CASRFGGVVDTQYF
>TRBV15
CATSRAGLSGNTIYF
>TRBV6-5
CASSTSYGAYNEQFF
>TRBV7-9
CASSLVRTRNEKLFF
>TRBV7-8
CASNKGSRGNQPQHF
>TRBV7-9
CASSRTGASVNQPQHF
>TRBV28
CASSSESRGILIDEQYF
>TRBV20-1
CSASIGAGLANEQYF
>TRBV7-3
CASSLIPLADATYNEQFF
>TRBV20-1
CSAREESPLHF